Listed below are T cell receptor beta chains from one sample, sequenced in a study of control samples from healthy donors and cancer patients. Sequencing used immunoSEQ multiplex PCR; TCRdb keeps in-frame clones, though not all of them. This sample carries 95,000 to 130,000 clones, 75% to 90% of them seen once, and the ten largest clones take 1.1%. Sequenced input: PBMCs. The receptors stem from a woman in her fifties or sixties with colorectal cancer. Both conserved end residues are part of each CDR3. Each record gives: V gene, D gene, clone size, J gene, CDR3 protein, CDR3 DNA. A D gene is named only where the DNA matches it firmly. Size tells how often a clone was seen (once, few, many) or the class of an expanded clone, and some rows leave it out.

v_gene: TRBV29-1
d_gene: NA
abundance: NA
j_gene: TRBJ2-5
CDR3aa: CSARAVQETQYF
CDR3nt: TGCAGCGCCCGGGCCGTACAAGAGACCCAGTACTTC

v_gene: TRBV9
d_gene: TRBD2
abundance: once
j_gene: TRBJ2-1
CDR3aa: CASSVELALYNEQFF
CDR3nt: TGTGCCAGCAGCGTAGAACTAGCGTTGTACAATGAGCAGTTCTTC

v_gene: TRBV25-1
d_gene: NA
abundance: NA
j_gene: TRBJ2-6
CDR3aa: CASSIRGSGANVLTF
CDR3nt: TGTGCCAGCTCGATTCGGGGGTCTGGGGCCAACGTCCTGACTTTC

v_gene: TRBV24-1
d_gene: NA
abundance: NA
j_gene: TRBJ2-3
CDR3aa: CATSAGYWDTQYF
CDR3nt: TGTGCCACCAGTGCAGGGTATTGGGATACGCAGTATTTT

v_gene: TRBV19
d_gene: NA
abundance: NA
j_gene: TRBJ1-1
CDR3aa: CASNQGLTEAFF
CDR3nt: TGTGCCAGTAACCAGGGGCTCACTGAAGCTTTCTTT

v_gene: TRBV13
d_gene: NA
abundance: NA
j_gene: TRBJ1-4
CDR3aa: CASSQDEKLFF
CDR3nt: TGTGCCAGCAGCCAAGATGAAAAACTGTTTTTT

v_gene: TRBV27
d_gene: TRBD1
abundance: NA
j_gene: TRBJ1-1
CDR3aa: CASSYATGRLNTEAFF
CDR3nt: TGTGCCAGCAGTTATGCGACAGGGAGGTTGAACACTGAAGCTTTCTTT

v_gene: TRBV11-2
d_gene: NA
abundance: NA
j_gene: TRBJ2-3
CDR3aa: CASSLLASTDTQYF
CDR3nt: TGTGCCAGCAGCTTATTGGCCAGCACAGATACGCAGTATTTT

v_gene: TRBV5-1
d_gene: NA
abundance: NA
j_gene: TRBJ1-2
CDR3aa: CASSLGAGDGYGYTF
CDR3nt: TGCGCCAGCAGCTTGGGGGCCGGGGATGGCTATGGCTACACCTTC

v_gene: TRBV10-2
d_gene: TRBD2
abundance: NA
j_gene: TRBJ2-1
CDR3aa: CASSESGTRLFF
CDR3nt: TGCGCCAGCAGTGAGTCGGGGACTAGACTGTTCTTC

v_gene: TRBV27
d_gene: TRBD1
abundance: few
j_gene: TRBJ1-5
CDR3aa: CASSFGTGSQPQHF
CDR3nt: TGTGCCAGCAGTTTTGGGACAGGATCTCAGCCCCAGCATTTT

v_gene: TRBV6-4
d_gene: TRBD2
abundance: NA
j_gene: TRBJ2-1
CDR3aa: CASRAPGGDEQFF
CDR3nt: TGTGCCAGCAGGGCACCGGGGGGGGATGAGCAGTTCTTC

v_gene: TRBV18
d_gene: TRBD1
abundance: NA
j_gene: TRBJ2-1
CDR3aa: CASSSTGQGYNEQFF
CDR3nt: TGTGCCAGCTCATCAACGGGACAGGGCTACAATGAGCAGTTCTTC

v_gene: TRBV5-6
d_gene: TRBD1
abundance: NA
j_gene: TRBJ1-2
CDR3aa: CASSLRDRVYGYTF
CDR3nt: TGTGCCAGCAGCTTACGGGACAGGGTTTACGGCTACACCTTC

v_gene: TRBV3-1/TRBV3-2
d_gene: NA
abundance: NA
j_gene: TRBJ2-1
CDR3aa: CASSRIYGGLLVNEQFF
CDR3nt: TGTGCCAGCAGCCGAATTTACGGGGGGCTCTTAGTTAATGAGCAGTTCTTC

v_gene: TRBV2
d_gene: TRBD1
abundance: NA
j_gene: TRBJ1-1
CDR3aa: CASSGESQGLGEAFF
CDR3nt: TGTGCCAGCAGTGGGGAGTCACAGGGGCTTGGGGAAGCTTTCTTT

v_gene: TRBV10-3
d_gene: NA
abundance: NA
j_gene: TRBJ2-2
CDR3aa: CAISETANTGELFF
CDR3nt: TGTGCCATCAGTGAGACGGCGAACACCGGGGAGCTGTTTTTT

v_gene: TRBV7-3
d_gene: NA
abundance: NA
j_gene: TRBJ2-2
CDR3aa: CASSPRTDYGELFF
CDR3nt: TGTGCCAGCAGCCCTCGGACTGATTACGGGGAGCTGTTTTTT

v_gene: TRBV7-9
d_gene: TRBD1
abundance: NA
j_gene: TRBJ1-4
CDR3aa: CASSLGTGNEKLFF
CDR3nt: TGTGCCAGCAGCCTCGGGACAGGCAATGAAAAACTGTTTTTT

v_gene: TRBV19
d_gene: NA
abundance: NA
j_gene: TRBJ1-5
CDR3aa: CASADHMADISNQPQHF
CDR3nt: TGTGCCAGTGCGGACCATATGGCTGACATTAGCAATCAGCCCCAGCATTTT

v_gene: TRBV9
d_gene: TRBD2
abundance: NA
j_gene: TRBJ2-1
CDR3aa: CASSPSGGGTSWGREQFF
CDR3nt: TGTGCCAGCAGCCCGAGTGGCGGGGGGACCTCCTGGGGTCGTGAGCAGTTCTTC

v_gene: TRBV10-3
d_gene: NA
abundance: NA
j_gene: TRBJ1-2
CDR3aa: CAIRQGTQADGYTF
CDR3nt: TGTGCCATCAGACAGGGTACCCAGGCTGACGGCTACACCTTC

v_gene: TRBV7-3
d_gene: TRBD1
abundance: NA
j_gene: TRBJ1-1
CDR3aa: CASSTTGGPGTEAFF
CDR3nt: TGTGCCAGCAGCACCACAGGGGGCCCGGGCACTGAAGCTTTCTTT

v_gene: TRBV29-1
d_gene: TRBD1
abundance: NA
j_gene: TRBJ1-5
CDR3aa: CSAQSGGGQPQHF
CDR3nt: TGCAGCGCGCAATCAGGGGGTGGTCAGCCCCAGCATTTT

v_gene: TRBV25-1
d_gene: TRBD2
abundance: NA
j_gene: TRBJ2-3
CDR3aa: CASSPPVGGRADTQYF
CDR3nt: TGTGCCAGCAGTCCCCCGGTGGGGGGGAGGGCAGATACGCAGTATTTT

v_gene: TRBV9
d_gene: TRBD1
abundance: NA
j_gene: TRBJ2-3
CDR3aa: CASSVTRDRGRVTQYF
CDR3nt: TGTGCCAGCAGCGTGACCCGGGACAGGGGGCGAGTTACGCAGTATTTT

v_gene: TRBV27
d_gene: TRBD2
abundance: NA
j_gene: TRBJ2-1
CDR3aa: CASSPTSGSLDEQFF
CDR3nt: TGTGCCAGCAGTCCGACTAGCGGGAGTTTGGATGAGCAGTTCTTC

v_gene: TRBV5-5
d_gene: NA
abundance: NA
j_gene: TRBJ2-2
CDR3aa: CASSRLSGELFF
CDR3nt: TGTGCCAGCAGCCGGTTGTCCGGGGAGCTGTTTTTT

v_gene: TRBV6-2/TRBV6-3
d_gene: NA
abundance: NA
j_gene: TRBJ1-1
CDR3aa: CASSYWRGPAENTEAFF
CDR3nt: TGTGCCAGCAGTTACTGGCGAGGGCCCGCTGAAAACACTGAAGCTTTCTTT

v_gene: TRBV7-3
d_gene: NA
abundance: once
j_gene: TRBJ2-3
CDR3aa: CASSPRGGRTDTQYF
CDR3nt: TGTGCCAGCAGCCCGCGCGGGGGCCGCACAGATACGCAGTATTTT

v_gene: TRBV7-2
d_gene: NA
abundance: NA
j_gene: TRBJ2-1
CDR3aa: CASSRRSPSSYNEQFF
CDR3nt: TGTGCCAGCAGCCGGCGATCGCCCAGCTCCTACAATGAGCAGTTCTTC

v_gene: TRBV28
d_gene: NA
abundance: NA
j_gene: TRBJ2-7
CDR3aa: CASSWGMAYEQYF
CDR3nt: TGTGCCAGCAGCTGGGGGATGGCCTACGAGCAGTACTTC

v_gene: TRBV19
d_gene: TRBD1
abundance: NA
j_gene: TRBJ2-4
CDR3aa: CASSGTGLRAIQYF
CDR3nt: TGTGCCAGTAGTGGGACAGGGCTCCGTGCCATTCAGTACTTC

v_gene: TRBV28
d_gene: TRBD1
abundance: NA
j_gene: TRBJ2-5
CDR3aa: CASSLRGRGWETQYF
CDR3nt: TGTGCCAGCAGTTTACGCGGCAGGGGGTGGGAGACCCAGTACTTC

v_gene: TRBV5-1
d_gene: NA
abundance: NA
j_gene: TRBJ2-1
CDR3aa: CASSVSPTDRYNEQFF
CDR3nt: TGCGCCAGCAGCGTGTCCCCGACGGACAGATACAATGAGCAGTTCTTC

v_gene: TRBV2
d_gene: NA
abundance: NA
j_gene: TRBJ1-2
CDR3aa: CASSEREGVAYGYTF
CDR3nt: TGTGCCAGCAGTGAAAGGGAGGGGGTAGCCTATGGCTACACCTTC

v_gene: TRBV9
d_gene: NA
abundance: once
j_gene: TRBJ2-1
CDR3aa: CASSLGVGYNEQFF
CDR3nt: TGTGCCAGCAGCTTGGGGGTGGGCTACAATGAGCAGTTCTTC

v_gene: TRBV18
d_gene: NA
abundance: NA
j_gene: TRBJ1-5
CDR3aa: CASSLGSNQPQHF
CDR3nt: TGTGCCAGCTCACTCGGCAGCAATCAGCCCCAGCATTTT

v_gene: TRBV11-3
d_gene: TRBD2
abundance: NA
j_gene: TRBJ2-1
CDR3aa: CASSFGGVGNEQFF
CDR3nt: TGTGCCAGCAGCTTCGGGGGGGTAGGCAATGAGCAGTTCTTC

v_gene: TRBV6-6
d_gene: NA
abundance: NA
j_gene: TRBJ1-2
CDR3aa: CASSYSIEANYGYTF
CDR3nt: TGTGCCAGCAGTTACTCGATTGAGGCTAACTATGGCTACACCTTC

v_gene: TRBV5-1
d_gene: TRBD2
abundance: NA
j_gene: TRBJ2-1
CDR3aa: CASSSGTSGGSTPFF
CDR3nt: TGCGCCAGCAGCTCGGGGACTAGCGGGGGTTCTACGCCGTTCTTC

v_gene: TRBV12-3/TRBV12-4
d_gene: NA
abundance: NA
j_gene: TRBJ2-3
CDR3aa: CASSLGSADTQYF
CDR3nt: TGTGCCAGCAGTCTGGGATCCGCAGATACGCAGTATTTT

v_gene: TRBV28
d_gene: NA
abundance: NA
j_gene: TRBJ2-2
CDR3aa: CASMLPGNTGELFF
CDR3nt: TGTGCCAGCATGTTACCGGGGAACACCGGGGAGCTGTTTTTT

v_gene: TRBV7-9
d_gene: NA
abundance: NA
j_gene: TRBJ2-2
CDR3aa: CASTVYRDLNTGELFF
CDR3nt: TGTGCCAGCACCGTTTATCGGGATCTGAACACCGGGGAGCTGTTTTTT

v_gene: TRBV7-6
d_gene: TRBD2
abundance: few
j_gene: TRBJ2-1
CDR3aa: CASSLIAGGANNEQFF
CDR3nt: TGTGCCAGCAGCTTGATAGCGGGCGGGGCGAACAATGAGCAGTTCTTC

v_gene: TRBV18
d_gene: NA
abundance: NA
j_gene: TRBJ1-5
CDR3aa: CASSETGPEYSNQPQHF
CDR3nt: TGTGCCAGCTCAGAGACCGGGCCGGAATATAGCAATCAGCCCCAGCATTTT

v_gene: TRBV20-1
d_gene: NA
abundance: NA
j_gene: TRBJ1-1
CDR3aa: CSASRGPNTEAFF
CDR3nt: TGCAGTGCTAGTAGGGGACCGAACACTGAAGCTTTCTTT

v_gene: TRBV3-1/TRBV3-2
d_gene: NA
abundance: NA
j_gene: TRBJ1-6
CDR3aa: CASSQDRASPLHF
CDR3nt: TGTGCCAGCAGCCAAGATCGTGCCAGCCCCCTCCACTTT

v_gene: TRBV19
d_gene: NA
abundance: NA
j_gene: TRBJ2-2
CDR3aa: CASSMGDSYTGELFF
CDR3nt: TGTGCCAGTAGTATGGGGGACTCCTACACCGGGGAGCTGTTTTTT

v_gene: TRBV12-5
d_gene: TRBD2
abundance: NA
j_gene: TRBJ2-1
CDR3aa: CASGLGLAGGLEQFF
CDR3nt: TGTGCTAGTGGTTTGGGGCTAGCGGGGGGGCTGGAGCAGTTCTTC

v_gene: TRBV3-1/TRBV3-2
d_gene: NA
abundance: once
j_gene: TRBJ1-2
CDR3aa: CASSQGFGVQGGHGYTF
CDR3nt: TGTGCCAGCAGCCAAGGGTTTGGGGTGCAGGGAGGCCATGGCTACACCTTC

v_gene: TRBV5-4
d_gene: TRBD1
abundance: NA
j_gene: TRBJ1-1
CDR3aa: CASSLGDREGTEAFF
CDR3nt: TGTGCCAGCAGCCTAGGGGACAGGGAGGGCACTGAAGCTTTCTTT